A single sample is the source of the 3 T cell receptor beta chains below, sequenced in a study of regulatory T cells in long-lasting Graves disease. Library construction for TCR beta used iRepertoire HTBI primers and Arm-PCR of CDR3 regions. From the multiplex PCR reads, TCRdb called clonotypes with MiXCR, one entry per CDR3 protein. Among 360,000 or so distinct CDR3 sequences listed, around 15% were seen once. Time point noted: newly diagnosed GD, antithyroid drugs for less than 3 months. The authors made the TCR library using RNA they extracted from PBMCs. The data also belong to a second study, concerning T cells in Graves' hyperthyroidism and ophthalmopathy.

Sequencing used peripheral blood mononuclear cells (PBMCs), obtained at new diagnosis, from a patient treated with antithyroid drugs. The receptors stem from a woman between 18 and 29 years old with Graves disease.

This clonotype came up a few times. The CDR3 bases are TGTGCCAGCAGTTCCCCGGACAGGGGGACACAGCCCCAGCATTTT. Translating gives CASSSPDRGTQPQHF. V and J are TRBV6-9 and TRBJ1-5; 10 positions match TRBD1. Germline V gene data show CDR1 as MNHGY and CDR2 as SVAAGI. The CDR3 runs to 15 residues. The trim removed 4 bases at V and 7 bases at J, leaving 7 bases unmatched.

The chain has TRBV3-1 and TRBJ2-4; D is perhaps TRBD2 (6 bases). V dropped 1 base and J dropped 13 bases, with 14 bases sitting between them. CDR3 length equals 13 residues. Germline V lookup: CDR1 LGHDT, CDR2 YNNKEL (reference sequence). CDR3 sequence reads: CASSQGAGFRQYF. For the CDR3, the DNA is TGTGCCAGCAGCCAAGGTGCGGGATTCAGGCAGTACTTC.

The V and J genes are TRBV7-9 and TRBJ2-3; 7 nucleotides line up with TRBD2. The CDR3 covers 15 residues. Germline assignment: CDR1 SEHNR and CDR2 FQNEAQ (reference sequence). Unmatched junction bases numbered 6, after V lost 0 bases and J lost 6 bases. The CDR3 loop is CASSLAGGSRDTQYF. CDR3 nucleotides: TGTGCCAGCAGCTTAGCGGGGGGGTCCCGGGATACGCAGTATTTT.